Below, 17 T cell receptor beta chains from the same sample are listed, as sequenced in a study of CD8 T cells in Susac syndrome. RNA totalling about 0.5 to 1 ug underwent reverse transcription with random hexamers. TCRdb recomputed calls from the immunoSEQ multiplex PCR reads with MiXCR, one row per CDR3 protein. This table holds 100,000 to 150,000 distinct CDR3 sequences, around 96% found once. Material: CD4+ T cells from PBMCs. Receptors originate from a human donor with Susac syndrome.

CDR3 sequence: CASSLMGAGNTEAFF. In DNA, the CDR3 is TGTGCCAGCAGTTTAATGGGGGCTGGTAACACTGAAGCTTTCTTT. The chain combines TRBV12-3 or TRBV12-4 with TRBJ1-1; TRBD1 is a possible D gene (6 bases). CDR3 length: 15 residues. Between the trimmed V and J ends, which lost 2 bases and 2 bases, there was a span of 12 bases.

The rearrangement joins TRBV10-3 to TRBJ2-7; 9 nucleotides agree with TRBD2. This CDR3 spans 13 amino acids. Trimming took 4 bases from V and 7 from J; bases not matched to a gene: 5. Germline V gene lookup returns CDR1 ENHRY and CDR2 SYGVKD. The CDR3 DNA reads TGTGCCATCAGTGGACTAGCGGTACCGGAGCAGTACTTC. As protein: CAISGLAVPEQYF.

The V call is TRBV4-3, the J call TRBJ1-1, with 7 bases lining up with TRBD1. Germline V lookup: CDR1 LGHNA, CDR2 YSLEER. V shed 0 bases and J 4 bases; nucleotides not matched to a gene: 5. The CDR3 is made up of 15 amino acids. The CDR3 reads CASSQEDRAGTEAFF. In DNA, the CDR3 is TGCGCCAGCAGCCAAGAAGACAGGGCCGGCACTGAAGCTTTCTTT.

This chain connects TRBV28 to TRBJ2-7, with TRBD1 identical over 8 bases. CDR1 MDHEN and CDR2 SYDVKM come from the germline V gene. The CDR3 extends over 15 amino acids. The trim removed 6 bases at V and 2 bases at J, leaving 9 bases unmatched. The CDR3 protein is CASSPRQGFPYEQYF. In DNA, the CDR3 is TGTGCCAGCAGCCCCCGACAGGGGTTCCCCTACGAGCAGTACTTC.

This chain links TRBV15 with TRBJ2-5; D uncertain. The CDR3 is 19 residues long. The germline V gene has CDR1 LNHNV and CDR2 YYDKDF (reference sequence). V was trimmed by 3 bases and J by 2 bases, leaving 25 bases between them. The CDR3 DNA is TGTGCCACCAGCAGGGGCCATTTTGGACCGATAGCTAATCAAGAGACCCAGTACTTC. Protein sequence: CATSRGHFGPIANQETQYF. Full variable domain (remainder filled in from reference TRBV15 and TRBJ2-5): DAMVIQNPRYQVTQFGKPVTLSCSQTLNHNVMYWYQQKSSQAPKLLFHYYDKDFNNEADTPDNFQSRRPNTSFCFLDIRSPGLGDTAMYLCATSRGHFGPIANQETQYFGPGTRLLVL.

This sequence joins TRBV29-1 and TRBJ1-5, with D perhaps TRBD1 (5 bases). V shed 4 bases and J shed 6 bases, with 13 bases lying between them. Germline CDR1 is SQVTM and CDR2 is ANQGSEA. This CDR3 spans 13 amino acids. The CDR3 is CSVGFRAGQPQHF. The CDR3 DNA reads TGCAGCGTTGGGTTCAGGGCGGGTCAGCCCCAGCATTTT. The whole variable domain, remainder taken from reference TRBV29-1 and TRBJ1-5, is SAVISQKPSRDICQRGTSLTIQCQVDSQVTMMFWYRQQPGQSLTLIATANQGSEATYESGFVIDKFPISRPNLTFSTLTVSNMSPEDSSIYLCSVGFRAGQPQHFGDGTRLSIL.

The chain couples TRBV5-1 to TRBJ2-3; 7 bases agree with TRBD2. V shed 0 bases, J shed 2 bases, and the junction held 3 bases outside the gene matches. The CDR3 runs to 15 residues. Germline CDR1 is SGHRS and CDR2 is YFSETQ. Here the CDR3 reads CASSLAAGVTDTQYF. DNA for the CDR3: TGCGCCAGCAGCTTGGCTGCGGGAGTCACAGATACGCAGTATTTT.

The chain carries TRBV5-1 and TRBJ2-3; D possibly corresponds to TRBD1 (6 bases). Germline loops: CDR1 SGHRS, CDR2 YFSETQ. V lost 4 bases, J lost 5 bases, and 14 bases lay in between. This CDR3 is 14 amino acids long. CDR3 loop: CASSIGQRGDTQYF. CDR3 DNA sequence: TGCGCCAGCAGCATAGGACAGAGAGGAGATACGCAGTATTTT.

This chain links TRBV7-8 with TRBJ1-5; 10 positions agree with TRBD1. Germline values: CDR1 SGHVS, CDR2 FQNEAQ. The CDR3 consists of 15 residues. V lost 6 bases to trimming and J lost 4 bases; unmatched junction nucleotides: 6. CDR3 in amino acids: CASRGDRGQNQPQHF. The CDR3 DNA follows: TGTGCCAGCAGGGGGGACAGGGGACAAAATCAGCCCCAGCATTTT.

The chain uses TRBV19 and TRBJ1-1; no clear D gene. CDR1 is LNHDA and CDR2 is SQIVND in the germline V gene (reference sequence). The CDR3 is 11 amino acids. Deletions cut 7 bases from V and 4 bases from J, with 7 bases between. The chain's CDR3 is CASTERTEAFF. In nucleotides, the CDR3 is TGTGCCAGTACGGAGCGCACTGAAGCTTTCTTT. Looking up the rest from reference TRBV19 and TRBJ1-1 gives the full variable domain: DGGITQSPKYLFRKEGQNVTLSCEQNLNHDAMYWYRQDPGQGLRLIYYSQIVNDFQKGDIAEGYSVSREKKESFPLTVTSAQKNPTAFYLCASTERTEAFFGQGTRLTVV.

The rearrangement links TRBV9 to TRBJ2-7, with 7 bases aligning to TRBD1. Per germline, CDR1 SGDLS and CDR2 YYNGEE. The CDR3 has 14 amino acids. V shed 4 bases, J shed 3 bases, and the junction held 7 bases outside the gene matches. The CDR3 coding sequence is TGTGCCAGCAGCCCGACGACAGGGAACTACGAGCAGTACTTC. Translating gives CASSPTTGNYEQYF.

The chain joins TRBV29-1 to TRBJ2-5; TRBD2 matches 7 bases. Per germline, CDR1 SQVTM and CDR2 ANQGSEA. CDR3 length equals 13 residues. Trimming took 6 bases from V and 1 from J; bases not matched to a gene: 5. The CDR3 loop is CSVWEGSQETQYF. In nucleotides, the CDR3 is TGCAGCGTGTGGGAGGGCTCCCAAGAGACCCAGTACTTC.

The chain recombines TRBV29-1 with TRBJ1-1, with 9 bases that match TRBD1. V lost 1 base to trimming and J lost 12 bases; unmatched junction nucleotides: 6. This CDR3 region has 12 residues. Germline V gene data show CDR1 as SQVTM and CDR2 as ANQGSEA. CDR3 amino acids: CSVEVQGAITFF. CDR3 nucleotide sequence: TGCAGCGTTGAAGTACAGGGGGCTATAACTTTCTTT.

The rearrangement joins TRBV12-3 or TRBV12-4 to TRBJ2-1; 8 nucleotides match TRBD2. V gave up 7 bases and J gave up 4 bases; unmatched junction bases: 15. The length of the CDR3 is 17 residues. CDR3 DNA sequence: TGTGCCAGCATAGCGGGAAACTGGGTCGGAAGGTACAATGAGCAGTTCTTC. It specifies CASIAGNWVGRYNEQFF.

The gene calls are TRBV4-3 and TRBJ1-4, with D tentatively TRBD1 (6 bases). CDR3 length: 15 residues. Germline lookup yields CDR1 LGHNA and CDR2 YSLEER. Trimming pared 0 bases from V and 7 bases from J, leaving 12 bases between. The CDR3 spells CASSQDQGQREKLFF. CDR3 coding DNA: TGCGCCAGCAGCCAAGATCAGGGACAACGTGAAAAACTGTTTTTT.

The J gene is TRBJ1-1, the V gene TRBV15; maybe TRBD1 (6 bases). Trimming stripped 4 bases from V and 6 bases from J, with 18 bases between. The CDR3 covers 15 residues. Germline CDR1 reads LNHNV; CDR2 reads YYDKDF (reference sequence). The CDR3 region has the DNA TGTGCCACCAGCACCCAGGGAGTAGGGGGAGCTGAAGCTTTCTTT. Residues: CATSTQGVGGAEAFF. The full variable domain, completed using reference TRBV15 and TRBJ1-1, is DAMVIQNPRYQVTQFGKPVTLSCSQTLNHNVMYWYQQKSSQAPKLLFHYYDKDFNNEADTPDNFQSRRPNTSFCFLDIRSPGLGDTAMYLCATSTQGVGGAEAFFGQGTRLTVV.

Regarding this clonotype: At one end the junction does not follow the germline gene, possibly because of a read error. V and J are TRBV7-7 and TRBJ2-1; 10 nucleotides line up with TRBD1. Germline V lookup: CDR1 SSHAT, CDR2 FNYEAQ (reference sequence). The CDR3 extends over 14 amino acids. CDR3: CASSPLTGGTEQFF. The CDR3 region has the DNA TGTGCTAGCAGCCCCCTGACAGGGGGCACTGAGCAGTTCTTC. Together with reference TRBV7-7 and TRBJ2-1, the CDR3 gives the full variable domain: GAGVSQSPRYKVTKRGQDVTLRCDPISSHATLYWYQQALGQGPEFLTYFNYEAQPDKSGLPSDRFSAERPEGSISTLTIQRTEQRDSAMYRCASSPLTGGTEQFFGPGTRLTVL.